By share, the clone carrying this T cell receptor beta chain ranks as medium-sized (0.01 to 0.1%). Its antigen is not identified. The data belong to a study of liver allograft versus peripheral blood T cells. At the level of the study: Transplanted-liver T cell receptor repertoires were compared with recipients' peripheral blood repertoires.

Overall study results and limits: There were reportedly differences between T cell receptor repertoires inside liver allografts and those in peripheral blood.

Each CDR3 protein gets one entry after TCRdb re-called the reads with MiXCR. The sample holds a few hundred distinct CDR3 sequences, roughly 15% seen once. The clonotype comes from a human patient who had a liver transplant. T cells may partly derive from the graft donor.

For the CDR3, the DNA is TGCAGTGCTAGACCCCCGGTGAACTATGGCTACACCTTC. Translation: CSARPPVNYGYTF. The genes are TRBV20-1 and TRBJ1-2; D not certain. Germline CDR1 DFQATT, CDR2 SNEGSKA (reference sequence). V was clipped by 2 bases and J by 2 bases, with 9 bases between them. The CDR3 length is 13 residues.